This TCR beta chain stems from a study of T cells after somatic rescue of genetic block. J gave up 6 bases and V 6 bases, and 1 base lay outside the gene matches. Germline CDR1 and CDR2: LNHDA and SQIVND (reference sequence). The CDR3 consists of 14 residues. TCRdb keeps only in-frame clones here, not all; method: immunoSEQ multiplex PCR. In the table there are tens of thousands of clones, roughly 96% of which are singletons. Source material: peripheral blood mononuclear cells (PBMCs). The clonotype originates from a child less than two years old. This sequence joins TRBV19 and TRBJ2-1, with 14 bases aligning to TRBD2. DNA for the CDR3: TGTGCCAGTAGGACTAGCGGGAGGGCCAATGAGCAGTTCTTC. Translated: CASRTSGRANEQFF.